This TCR beta chain appears in the sequencing data of a study of tumor-infiltrating lymphocytes in oesophageal squamous cell carcinoma. V lost 7 bases and J 11 bases, leaving 17 bases between the germline ends. The CDR3 covers 12 residues. In this sample, this clonotype turned up many times. This may be a read error: a much more frequent sequence differs by one nucleotide. TCRdb itself ran the PCR reads through MiXCR, one entry per CDR3 protein. The repertoire holds several thousand distinct CDR3 sequences, with 11% to 15% as singletons. Source material: esophageal tumor tissue. The origin of this receptor is a male donor with esophageal squamous cell carcinoma. The rearrangement joins TRBV12-3 or TRBV12-4 to TRBJ2-5; possible D gene TRBD2, 6 bases. The CDR3 DNA sequence: TGTGCCAGCACCTTGGCGGGGAATGAGCAGTACTTC. Its translation: CASTLAGNEQYF.